These 9 T cell receptor beta chains originate from one sample sequenced in a study of blood T cell repertoires in COVID-19 (TCRdb year 2020). Library generation was performed with the immunoSEQ multiplex PCR assay. The source is immuneACCESS, and TCRdb retained only in-frame sequences with V and J called. Part of the clones is not carried over; for the studies checked, unresolved V genes explain less than half of this, and the remainder is unexplained. For this sample the table gives roughly 200,000 clones, of which about 81% were detected only once. Together, the top ten hold around 9% of the sample. The sequencing sample was made of PBMCs or T cells enriched from blood (not recorded which). Receptors originate from a man aged 40-49 years who had recovered from COVID-19.

The chain carries TRBV6-1 and TRBJ1-2; D gene unclear. The CDR3 spans 15 residues. Germline CDR1 reads MNHNS; CDR2 reads SASEGT. Trimming stripped 0 bases from V and 4 bases from J, with 12 bases between. CDR3 protein: CASSEAQPRVYGYTF. CDR3 nucleotides: TGTGCCAGCAGTGAAGCGCAACCTCGAGTCTATGGCTACACCTTC.

Points on this clone: One end of the junction is discordant with germline, which a read error may explain. The J gene is TRBJ1-2, the V gene TRBV7-9; weak D call: TRBD1 (6 bases). Germline V gene lookup returns CDR1 SEHNR and CDR2 FQNEAQ (reference sequence). The CDR3 contains 14 residues. The CDR3 spells CASGLGGPDYGYTF. The CDR3 DNA is TGTGCCAGCGGCTTGGGGGGGCCCGACTATGGCTACACCTTC.

V gene TRBV3-1 (or the pseudogene TRBV3-2) combines with J gene TRBJ1-1; no definite D call. This CDR3 comprises 15 residues. The germline CDR1 and CDR2 sequences are LGHDT and YNNKEL (reference sequence). Trimming cost V 3 bases and J 5 bases, with 16 bases left between them. CDR3 DNA sequence: TGTGCCAGCAGCCATACGAGGGTAGTAAGGACTGAAGCTTTCTTT. Amino acid sequence: CASSHTRVVRTEAFF.

V is TRBV29-1 and J is TRBJ1-6; 8 nucleotides align to TRBD1. Germline assignment: CDR1 SQVTM and CDR2 ANQGSEA. Germline trimming cut 5 bases from V and 7 bases from J; bases unmatched to any gene: 7. CDR3 length: 14 amino acids. The CDR3: CSVQWTGTNSPLHF. The CDR3, as DNA: TGCAGCGTTCAGTGGACAGGGACGAATTCACCCCTCCACTTT.

This clone appeared once. This sequence joins TRBV27 and TRBJ1-1; D might be TRBD1 (6 bases). CDR3 size: 14 residues. The germline gives CDR1 MNHEY, CDR2 SMNVEV (reference sequence). V lost 3 bases and J lost 5, with 13 bases in between. The CDR3 spells CASSFLNRATEAFF. The DNA for the CDR3 is TGTGCCAGCAGTTTTCTAAACAGGGCGACTGAAGCTTTCTTT.

This clone was counted between two and nine times. The chain uses TRBV5-1 and TRBJ2-7, with D tentatively TRBD1 (6 bases). V shed 4 bases and J shed 2 bases, with 19 bases lying between them. CDR3 length: 16 amino acids. CDR1 and CDR2 (germline): SGHRS, YFSETQ. The CDR3 coding sequence is TGCGCCAGCAGCGCCAGTCCCGGGACATTGACCTACGAGCAGTACTTC. This encodes CASSASPGTLTYEQYF. The complete variable domain, with remaining parts taken from reference TRBV5-1 and TRBJ2-7, reads KAGVTQTPRYLIKTRGQQVTLSCSPISGHRSVSWYQQTPGQGLQFLFEYFSETQRNKGNFPGRFSGRQFSNSRSEMNVSTLELGDSALYLCASSASPGTLTYEQYFGPGTRLTVT.

The chain carries TRBV11-1 and TRBJ2-7; 10 nucleotides align to TRBD2. Unmatched junction bases numbered 9, after V lost 5 bases and J lost 5 bases. Germline V CDR1 and CDR2: SGHAT, FQDESV (reference sequence). This CDR3 region has 15 residues. The CDR3 DNA reads as TGTGCCAGCAGCCTAGGGCTAGCGGGAGCCCACGAGCAGTACTTC. The encoded protein is CASSLGLAGAHEQYF.

Only a few counts were recorded for this clone. This sequence joins TRBV10-3 and TRBJ2-1; 14 bases fit TRBD2. The CDR3 runs 16 residues. Germline CDR1 and CDR2: ENHRY and SYGVKD. The J segment lost 6 bases and the V segment lost 10 bases, leaving 11 bases of the junction unmatched. The CDR3: CATGTSGGEGFNEQFF. CDR3 coding DNA: TGTGCCACCGGGACTAGCGGGGGCGAGGGATTCAATGAGCAGTTCTTC.

This clone was observed at least ten times. The V call is TRBV19, the J call TRBJ2-1; D ambiguous. This CDR3 spans 11 amino acids. CDR1 is LNHDA and CDR2 is SQIVND in the germline V gene (reference sequence). Trimming stripped 8 bases from V and 10 bases from J, with 12 bases between. The DNA for the CDR3 is TGTGCCAGTCAAAGAGCCCGGGAGCAGTTCTTC. Protein product: CASQRAREQFF.